What follows are 9 T cell receptor beta chains derived from one specimen sequenced in a study of CXCR3-negative and CXCR3-positive naive CD8 T cells. Libraries of TRB cDNA were made by 5' RACE and carried UMIs. For each CDR3 protein, TCRdb gives one entry from its re-call of the 5' RACE reads, without DNA. The table for this sample gives just over 40,000 distinct CDR3 sequences. Sample: naive CXCR3- CD8+ T cells from blood. The subset was: CD45RO-CCR7+CD27+CD95- naive CD8+ T cells lacking CXCR3 (TNR3-). The source of these receptors is a human donor in good health. Some clones in this sample may be carry-over from other donors' samples.

This chain joins TRBV21-1 and TRBJ1-5. TRBV21-1 is tagged as a pseudogene. The CDR3 sequence is 16 residues long. This chain's CDR3 is CASSKMRRAGNQPQHF.

V is TRBV7-9 and J is TRBJ2-3; TCRdb calls TRBD2, which cannot be checked without DNA. The CDR3 consists of 15 residues. From germline, CDR1 is SEHNR and CDR2 FQNEAQ (reference sequence). CDR3 residues: CASSSQGGSADTQYF.

V is TRBV29-1 and J is TRBJ1-5; the TCRdb call, TRBD1, lacks DNA for checking. CDR3 length: 14 amino acids. The germline gives CDR1 SQVTM, CDR2 ANQGSEA. The CDR3 reads CSVGSGRGSQPQHF. Based on the CDR3 plus reference TRBV29-1 and TRBJ1-5, the full variable domain is SAVISQKPSRDICQRGTSLTIQCQVDSQVTMMFWYRQQPGQSLTLIATANQGSEATYESGFVIDKFPISRPNLTFSTLTVSNMSPEDSSIYLCSVGSGRGSQPQHFGDGTRLSIL.

The chain carries TRBV7-2 and TRBJ2-1. CDR1 is SGHTA and CDR2 is FQGNSA in the germline V gene. There are 15 residues in the CDR3. The CDR3 spells CASSLNGGPYNEQFF. The variable domain in full, with the rest retrieved from reference TRBV7-2 and TRBJ2-1, is GAGVSQSPSNKVTEKGKDVELRCDPISGHTALYWYRQSLGQGLEFLIYFQGNSAPDKSGLPSDRFSAERTGGSVSTLTIQRTQQEDSAVYLCASSLNGGPYNEQFFGPGTRLTVL.

This CDR3 reads CSVDGFFQETQYF. V usage is TRBV29-1 and J usage is TRBJ2-5. This CDR3 has 13 residues. Germline V gives CDR1 SQVTM, CDR2 ANQGSEA.

This sequence joins TRBV3-1 and TRBJ1-6; no DNA is available, so the TRBD1 call from TCRdb remains unchecked. This CDR3 region has 16 residues. The germline CDR1 and CDR2 sequences are LGHDT and YNNKEL (reference sequence). The CDR3 loop reads CASSQMGQGEDSPLHF. Full variable domain (remainder filled in from reference TRBV3-1 and TRBJ1-6): DTAVSQTPKYLVTQMGNDKSIKCEQNLGHDTMYWYKQDSKKFLKIMFSYNNKELIINETVPNRFSPKSPDKAHLNLHINSLELGDSAVYFCASSQMGQGEDSPLHFGNGTRLTVT.

The rearrangement joins TRBV11-2 to TRBJ2-2; TCRdb proposes TRBD1, but this gene call is untestable without DNA. CDR3 size: 16 residues. Germline loops: CDR1 SGHAT, CDR2 FQNNGV. The chain's CDR3 is CASSLRTGAVIGELFF. Complete variable domain (other parts from reference TRBV11-2 and TRBJ2-2): EAGVAQSPRYKIIEKRQSVAFWCNPISGHATLYWYQQILGQGPKLLIQFQNNGVVDDSQLPKDRFSAERLKGVDSTLKIQPAKLEDSAVYLCASSLRTGAVIGELFFGEGSRLTVL.

Considering frequency, this clonotype is large. The CDR3: CSARLGDVEQFF. This chain links TRBV20-1 with TRBJ2-1; TCRdb lists TRBD1, though no DNA is available to test this call. The CDR3 runs 12 residues. The germline V gene encodes CDR1 DFQATT and CDR2 SNEGSKA (reference sequence).

The J gene is TRBJ2-7, the V gene TRBV29-1. The CDR3 covers 11 residues. Germline-derived CDR1 and CDR2 are SQVTM and ANQGSEA. CDR3 residues: CSVGGVGEQYF.